A selection of T cell receptor beta chains follows, all from one sample in a study of control samples from healthy donors and cancer patients. Here immunoSEQ multiplex PCR was the method, and the copy in TCRdb shows in-frame clones only, minus some. Of under 200,000 clones detected, over 85% appear once; the ten largest clones hold over 4%. The sequenced sample was blood. The receptors derive from a woman aged 60-75 years in good health. Both conserved end residues are part of each CDR3. D genes are given only for firm matches. Clone size, where shown, is once, few, many, or a class for clones that have expanded.

TRBD2,TRBJ2-1,13,-,TRBV2,CASAPGLANEQFF,TGTGCCAGTGCTCCGGGACTAGCCAATGAGCAGTTCTTC
-,TRBJ1-2,18,-,TRBV3-1/TRBV3-2,CASSQVFMSPRARYGYTF,TGTGCCAGCAGCCAAGTTTTTATGTCCCCCAGGGCTCGCTATGGCTACACCTTC
-,TRBJ1-5,14,-,TRBV5-1,CASSLAGQNQPQHF,TGCGCCAGCAGCTTGGCCGGCCAAAATCAGCCCCAGCATTTT
-,TRBJ1-2,14,-,TRBV7-9,CASSSGQPFYGYTF,TGTGCCAGCAGCTCCGGACAGCCCTTCTATGGCTACACCTTC
-,TRBJ1-4,17,-,TRBV7-8,CASSLGRYGASNEKLFF,TGTGCCAGCAGCTTAGGTCGTTACGGGGCCAGTAATGAAAAACTGTTTTTT
TRBD1,TRBJ1-2,13,-,TRBV29-1,CSVEVLTGNGYTF,TGCAGCGTTGAAGTCCTGACAGGGAATGGCTACACCTTC
TRBD2,TRBJ2-2,16,once,TRBV27,CASSFWLAGGTGELFF,TGTGCCAGCAGTTTTTGGCTAGCGGGGGGTACCGGGGAGCTGTTTTTT
-,TRBJ2-2,12,-,TRBV30,CAWVDPAGELFF,TGTGCCTGGGTGGACCCTGCGGGGGAGCTGTTTTTT
-,TRBJ2-1,15,-,TRBV7-7,CASSKDWSSYNEQFF,TGTGCCAGCAGCAAGGACTGGAGCTCCTACAATGAGCAGTTCTTC
-,TRBJ1-5,18,-,TRBV6-2/TRBV6-3,CASSRPVTGMNSNQPQHF,TGTGCCAGCAGCCGACCCGTTACAGGGATGAATAGCAATCAGCCCCAGCATTTT
-,TRBJ2-7,14,-,TRBV19,CATSRGRGEYEQYF,TGTGCCACCAGTAGGGGTAGGGGTGAATACGAGCAGTACTTC
-,TRBJ1-3,15,-,TRBV9,CASSVGQFSGNTIYF,TGTGCCAGCAGCGTAGGACAGTTCTCTGGAAACACCATATATTTT
-,TRBJ1-1,14,-,TRBV6-1,CASSEPGSSTEAFF,TGTGCCAGCAGTGAACCCGGGAGCTCCACTGAAGCTTTCTTT
-,TRBJ1-4,12,-,TRBV4-3,CASSQTNEKLFF,TGCGCCAGCAGCCAGACAAATGAAAAACTGTTTTTT
TRBD1,TRBJ1-6,14,-,TRBV9,CASSVGQGGSPLHF,TGTGCCAGCAGCGTAGGACAGGGGGGATCACCCCTCCACTTT